This T cell receptor (beta chain) is drawn from a study of shared clonotypes between healthy human individuals (dated by TCRdb to 2018 to 2021). Some background on the complete study: The cohort included three men and a couple of women between 18 and 49 years of age. For each donor, three plates each were used for CD4 naive and CD4 memory, two plates were used for CD8 naive, and one plate was used for CD8 memory. Per donor, leukapheresis produced somewhere between about 0.9 and 10 billion PBMCs. To increase sequencing depth and limit assay-specific biases, TCR repertoire library preparation and sequencing were carried out by different laboratories using diverse techniques. The study deeply sequenced blood TCR repertoires of about 5 healthy adults to estimate repertoire size and the extent of clonotype sharing between individuals.

With respect to this clone: The antigen it recognizes is unknown. No base-level quality is on record; no much larger clone is a single base apart.

V is clipped by 8 bases and J by 3 bases, and the sequence between their germline boundaries is 17 bases long. The CDR3 contains 14 residues, cysteine and phenylalanine counted. Here the CDR3 DNA is all that survives: 42 bases in frame from base 1. CDR1 and CDR2 are drawn from the germline V gene (reference sequence): SEHNR, FQNEAQ. Donors were healthy HIV-negative adults with no recently reported acute infections or vaccinations. Only Caucasian adults living in Nashville, Tennessee, USA were represented among the donors. Magnetic negative selection was used to enrich CD4+ T cells, after which naive cells were positively selected on CD45RA and the negative fraction became the memory subset. After blood collection by leukapheresis, PBMCs were isolated using Ficoll-Histopaque density gradient centrifugation and then cryopreserved in the vapor phase of liquid nitrogen. Purity and quantity of every magnetically sorted T cell population were checked by analytical flow cytometry. From each sorted fraction, genomic DNA was isolated and quantified by UV absorbance on a Nanodrop 2000c.

Points the paper makes about the study in general: The small number of donors limited the genetic and exposure-history diversity represented. Clonotypes shared by all four sorted-subset donors showed higher generation probabilities than non-shared clonotypes. When a handful of donors were compared, the shared fraction of clonotypes was 5% to 6.5% for naive CD4, approximately 3.5% for naive CD8, 2% to 2.5% for memory CD4, and around 0.37% for memory CD8. Larger estimated clonotype richness was generally found for naive subsets than for memory subsets. Sampling was limited to blood, and TCR repertoires in tissue likely differ from TCR repertoires in blood. Pairwise subsampling led to the expectation that sequencing depth would affect the degree of clonotype sharing among donors. Incomplete sequencing was indicated by rarefaction of sorted-subset datasets, despite the large sequencing depth.

TCR CDR3 regions were amplified from genomic DNA by multiplex PCR using the deep immunoSEQ assay. Extracted genomic DNA from each cell subset was spread evenly across all wells of several immunoSEQ 96-well plates, with each plate serving as a replicate. For sorted subsets, around 200 ng genomic DNA, equal to tens of thousands of T cell genomes, was loaded into each replicate PCR. Purified libraries were quantified with a Qubit 3.0 fluorometer, sized on a Bioanalyzer 2100, and re-quantified with the KAPA Library Quantification kit. A separate single-read 150-cycle Illumina NextSeq 550 flow cell was used to sequence each immunoSEQ 96-well plate. In the paper's pipeline: Because the immunoSEQ output included only junctional sequences and no quality scores, the filtering could not be the same as the filtering used for full-length reads. To assign V/J genes and CDR3, sequences were annotated using PyIR, a Python wrapper for IgBLAST v1.9, with IMGT germline references. Any read was removed if the V/J assignment was weak (E-value above 1e-6), the CDR3 was missing, or the read contained stop codons, out-of-frame junctions, or ambiguous translated residues. V3J clonotypes were defined as sequences sharing an identical inferred V gene, J gene, and CDR3 amino acid sequence. Percentage overlap between repertoires was computed as shared unique clonotypes divided by the size of the smaller repertoire. Three approaches were used to assess repertoire richness: RTK rarefaction, the Chao1 estimator, and Recon v2.1 estimates of unobserved clonotypes. Generation probabilities for all TCRbeta clonotypes obtained by the gDNA method from a handful of donors were computed using OLGA. Here the immuneACCESS table is served through TCRdb, limited to in-frame sequences with V and J called. Missing clones are a known gap in these copies; in checked studies unresolved V genes cover under half, and the rest lacks a known reason. V and J calls plus clone size are reproduced from that table; the DNA served to infer D and trimming. This sample comprises some 550,000 clones, 97% of them detected only once. Together, the top ten hold approximately 0.057% of the sample.

Input material: naive CD4+ T cells sorted from blood. This specimen's cell subset or site label, per the study, means: CD45RA+ positively selected. This clonotype was sampled from a woman in her 30s in good health. This chain joins TRBV7-9 to TRBJ2-7, with no confidently assigned D gene. In nucleotides, the sequence is TGTGCCAGCCGACGGGCAGGCTCCCGCTACGAGCAGTACTTC. It codes for CASRRAGSRYEQYF.